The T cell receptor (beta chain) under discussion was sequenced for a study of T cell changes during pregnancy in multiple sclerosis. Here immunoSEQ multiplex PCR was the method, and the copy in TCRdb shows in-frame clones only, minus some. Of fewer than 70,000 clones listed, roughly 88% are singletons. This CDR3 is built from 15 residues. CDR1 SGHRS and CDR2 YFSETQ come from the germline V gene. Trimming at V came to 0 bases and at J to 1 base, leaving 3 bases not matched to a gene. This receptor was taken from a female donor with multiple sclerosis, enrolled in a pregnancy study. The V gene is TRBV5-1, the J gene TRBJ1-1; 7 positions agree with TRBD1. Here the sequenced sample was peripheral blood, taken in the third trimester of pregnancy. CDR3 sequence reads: CASSLESGGNTEAFF. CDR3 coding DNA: TGCGCCAGCAGCTTGGAATCAGGGGGGAACACTGAAGCTTTCTTT.